The clone carrying this T cell receptor beta chain was counted once. What it binds is not known. This sample is part of a study of shared clonotypes between healthy human individuals. On sorted subsets, replicate PCRs used about 0.2 ug DNA, or 25,000 to 35,000 T cell genomes. Sequenced by immunoSEQ multiplex PCR; TCRdb stores in-frame clones only, minus some. The sample has over a million clones, around 98% seen once. This CDR3 region has 13 residues. V was pared by 4 bases and J by 4 bases, with 9 bases between. CDR1 is SGHKS, CDR2 YYEKEE, per germline (reference sequence). The study drew all its donors from Caucasian adults living in Nashville, Tennessee. Broader study findings: What naive subsets generally showed was a larger estimated richness than memory subsets showed.

The chain is built from TRBV5-5 and TRBJ1-3; D might be TRBD1 (6 bases). This clonotype originated in a man between 25 and 39 years old in good health. The sequenced material came from naive CD4+ T cells sorted from blood. Subset specified: CD45RA+ positively selected. The CDR3 sequence: CASSTDRGNTIYF. The CDR3 DNA sequence: TGTGCCAGCAGCACGGACAGAGGAAACACCATATATTTT.